This T cell receptor (beta chain) is from a study of blood T cell repertoires in COVID-19. Data came from immunoSEQ multiplex PCR; TCRdb stores just in-frame clones and leaves some out. The sample comprises roughly 12,000 clones, approximately 80% of which are singletons, and around 40% rests with the top ten. V lost 3 bases to trimming and J lost 7 bases; unmatched junction nucleotides: 7. This CDR3 contains 16 residues. The germline V gene has CDR1 SGHDN and CDR2 FVKESK. The chain employs TRBV14 and TRBJ2-1; 12 nucleotides match TRBD2. The sequenced sample was peripheral blood. The clonotype comes from a man older than 75 with acute or convalescent COVID-19. The CDR3 DNA reads as TGTGCCAGCAGCCACCTCACGGGACTAGCGGGTAATGAGCAGTTCTTC. Its protein product is CASSHLTGLAGNEQFF.